Below are 23 T cell receptor beta chains sequenced from a single sample in a study of blood T cell repertoires in COVID-19. TCRdb's copy holds only in-frame clones and misses some; the assay was immunoSEQ multiplex PCR. The sample lists 95,000 to 110,000 clones, roughly 80% occurring once. The sequencing input was peripheral blood. These receptors were collected from a woman at least 80 years old with active or convalescent COVID-19.

The genes are TRBV27 and TRBJ2-7, with D perhaps matching TRBD2 (5 bases). CDR1 is MNHEY and CDR2 is SMNVEV in the germline V gene (reference sequence). V was shortened by 4 bases and J by 0 bases, with 10 bases between the two germline ends. This CDR3 is 14 amino acids long. CDR3 bases: TGTGCCAGCAGTTCGGACTGGGACTCCTACGAGCAGTACTTC. Amino acid sequence: CASSSDWDSYEQYF.

Concerning this clone itself: Other nucleotide sequences from this sample produce the same CDR3. The CDR3 DNA is TGCAGCGGCATCCGGGACTTACTGTCGGAGACCCAGTACTTC. Protein sequence: CSGIRDLLSETQYF. V is TRBV29-1 and J is TRBJ2-5; a weak D match, TRBD2 (6 bases). Trimming left V 7 bases short and J 5 bases short, with 20 bases between. Germline CDR1 SQVTM, CDR2 ANQGSEA. The CDR3 has 14 residues.

This clone was observed once. The V gene is TRBV6-6, the J gene TRBJ2-5; D perhaps matches TRBD1 (6 bases). Between the trimmed V and J ends, which lost 4 bases and 3 bases, there was a span of 12 bases. The CDR3 is 14 residues long. Germline V gene data show CDR1 as MNHNY and CDR2 as SVGAGI (reference sequence). The CDR3 loop reads CASSFTGREETQYF. The CDR3, as DNA: TGTGCCAGCAGTTTTACAGGGCGAGAAGAGACCCAGTACTTC.

The chain links TRBV5-4 to TRBJ2-1, with D possibly TRBD2 on 5 matching bases. Per germline, CDR1 SGHNT and CDR2 YYREEE (reference sequence). V lost 1 base and J 0 bases, leaving 8 bases between the germline ends. The CDR3 spans 15 residues. The CDR3 loop reads CASSLSRDSYNEQFF. The DNA for the CDR3 is TGTGCCAGCAGCTTGTCGAGGGACTCCTACAATGAGCAGTTCTTC.

This chain links TRBV28 with TRBJ1-5; D may be TRBD1 (5 bases). Germline V lookup: CDR1 MDHEN, CDR2 SYDVKM. V was pared by 8 bases and J by 1 base, with 18 bases between. The CDR3 is made up of 16 amino acids. The CDR3: CASLSQAAGSNQPQHF. DNA for the CDR3: TGTGCCAGCTTATCACAGGCCGCGGGGAGCAATCAGCCCCAGCATTTT.

This chain links TRBV7-3 with TRBJ1-1; D ambiguous. CDR3 size: 15 residues. The germline V gene has CDR1 SGHTA and CDR2 FQGTGA. V was shortened by 5 bases and J by 2 bases, with 15 bases between the two germline ends. CDR3 DNA: TGTGCCAGCAGCGAGATGGCAGGAGGTAACACTGAAGCTTTCTTT. Translated, it gives CASSEMAGGNTEAFF.

This chain links TRBV28 with TRBJ2-7; 9 bases map to TRBD1. Trimming took 6 bases from V and 1 from J; bases not matched to a gene: 10. CDR1 and CDR2 (germline): MDHEN, SYDVKM. This CDR3 is built from 16 residues. For the CDR3, the DNA is TGTGCCAGCAGCCCCCCCCCGGGACAGGGTTCCTACGAGCAGTACTTC. Translation gives CASSPPPGQGSYEQYF.

The chain combines TRBV4-3 with TRBJ1-1; D gene uncertain. The V gene lost 1 base and the J gene lost 1 base, with 10 bases spanning the gap. The CDR3 totals 15 residues. Germline V gives CDR1 LGHNA, CDR2 YSLEER. The CDR3 sequence: CASSQVAVPNTEAFF. DNA of the CDR3: TGCGCCAGCAGCCAAGTCGCAGTCCCGAACACTGAAGCTTTCTTT.

Only a few counts were recorded for this clone. The chain uses TRBV9 and TRBJ2-7; 8 bases are shared with TRBD2. J was trimmed by 3 bases and V by 0 bases; bases with no gene match: 8. CDR1 SGDLS and CDR2 YYNGEE come from the germline V gene. The CDR3 is 16 residues long. The CDR3 DNA reads TGTGCCAGCAGCGTAGTAAAAACGGGAGGGCGCTACGAGCAGTACTTC. It is translated as CASSVVKTGGRYEQYF.

This clone was observed once. CDR3 protein: CASSISLAGGYNEQFF. CDR3 DNA sequence: TGCGCCAGCAGCATATCGCTAGCGGGCGGTTACAATGAGCAGTTCTTC. The genes are TRBV5-1 and TRBJ2-1; 8 bases fit TRBD2. The germline V gene encodes CDR1 SGHRS and CDR2 YFSETQ. V was clipped by 4 bases and J by 4 bases; unmatched bases: 10. This CDR3 comprises 16 residues.

The rearrangement links TRBV29-1 to TRBJ2-1, with D hard to call. CDR1 is SQVTM, CDR2 ANQGSEA, per germline. This CDR3 spans 9 amino acids. The V and J ends lost 3 bases and 9 bases respectively, with 3 bases between them. The CDR3 nucleotides read TGCAGCGTTGAGAGTGAGCAGTTCTTC. Translated, it gives CSVESEQFF.

This chain uses TRBV27 with TRBJ1-4; D uncertain. The CDR3 is 14 amino acids. V was shortened by 3 bases and J by 4 bases, with 9 bases between the two germline ends. Per the germline V gene, CDR1 is MNHEY and CDR2 is SMNVEV (reference sequence). In nucleotides, the CDR3 is TGTGCCAGCAGTTTCTCGGGGAATAATGAAAAACTGTTTTTT. This gives the protein CASSFSGNNEKLFF.

In nucleotides, the CDR3 is TGCGCCAGCAGCACCGGACAGGGAAGTCGTGGAAACACCATATATTTT. Translating gives CASSTGQGSRGNTIYF. The chain combines TRBV5-1 with TRBJ1-3, with 8 bases aligning to TRBD1. CDR1 and CDR2 (germline): SGHRS, YFSETQ. V was pared by 4 bases and J by 3 bases, with 9 bases of the junction left unmatched. The CDR3 covers 16 residues.

This chain links TRBV27 with TRBJ1-1; maybe TRBD1 (6 bases). CDR1 and CDR2 from the germline V gene are MNHEY and SMNVEV (reference sequence). This CDR3 comprises 12 residues. V gave up 7 bases and J gave up 8 bases, with 14 bases separating them. The DNA of the CDR3 is TGTGCCAGCACAGGGTATAGGGGGGAAGCTTTCTTT. Translated, it gives CASTGYRGEAFF.

The chain joins TRBV27 to TRBJ2-7, with 8 nucleotides matching TRBD1. The V gene end was trimmed by 3 bases and the J gene end by 2 bases; junction bases not matched to a gene: 9. Germline CDR1 MNHEY, CDR2 SMNVEV (reference sequence). This CDR3 comprises 16 residues. The CDR3 DNA sequence: TGTGCCAGCAGTTTTAACTCCGCAGGGGGCCCCTACGAGCAGTACTTC. Amino acids: CASSFNSAGGPYEQYF.

This clone was seen only a few times. The J gene is TRBJ1-6, the V gene TRBV27; no definite D call. V shed 6 bases and J shed 7 bases, with 13 bases lying between them. Per the germline V gene, CDR1 is MNHEY and CDR2 is SMNVEV (reference sequence). This CDR3 contains 14 residues. The CDR3 region has the DNA TGTGCCAGCAGGAAACCTAGCTACAATTCACCCCTCCACTTT. Translation gives CASRKPSYNSPLHF.

As concerns this clone: The junction does not match germline at one end; this may be a read error. V is TRBV5-1 and J is TRBJ2-1, with TRBD2 as a possible D gene (5 bases). Germline V gene lookup returns CDR1 SGHRS and CDR2 YFSETQ. The CDR3 is 15 amino acids. CDR3: CASSLDFLSYNEQFF. CDR3 DNA: TGCGCCAGCAGTTTGGACTTCCTCTCCTACAATGAGCAGTTCTTC.

This clone was observed a single time. This chain links TRBV7-3 with TRBJ2-7; no definite D call. The V gene lost 5 bases and the J gene lost 6 bases, with 14 bases spanning the gap. Germline CDR1 is SGHTA and CDR2 is FQGTGA. There are 13 residues in the CDR3. CDR3 loop: CASSLGISGEQYF. In DNA, the CDR3 is TGTGCCAGCAGCCTAGGTATATCGGGCGAGCAGTACTTC.

The gene calls are TRBV18 and TRBJ1-3; D call uncertain. The CDR3 length is 16 residues. The germline gives CDR1 KGHSH, CDR2 LQKENI. V gave up 0 bases and J gave up 6 bases, with 15 bases separating them. CDR3 sequence: CASSPPSQVLENTIYF. CDR3 sequence (DNA): TGTGCCAGCTCACCACCGTCGCAGGTCCTTGAAAACACCATATATTTT.

The genes are TRBV6-6 and TRBJ1-5; D ambiguous. Germline V gene sequence: CDR1 MNHNY, CDR2 SVGAGI (reference sequence). V lost 0 bases and J 0 bases, leaving 3 bases between the germline ends. There are 14 residues in the CDR3. In nucleotides, the CDR3 is TGTGCCAGCAGTTACTCCTATAGCAATCAGCCCCAGCATTTT. Residues: CASSYSYSNQPQHF.

V gene TRBV19 combines with J gene TRBJ1-1; D remains ambiguous. Germline-derived CDR1 and CDR2 are LNHDA and SQIVND (reference sequence). The CDR3 sequence is 12 residues long. V lost 4 bases to trimming and J lost 1 base, with 4 bases between them. CDR3 in amino acids: CASSRQNTEAFF. The CDR3 DNA reads as TGTGCCAGTAGTAGACAGAACACTGAAGCTTTCTTT.

V and J are TRBV10-3 and TRBJ2-1, with TRBD1 identical over 8 bases. Germline CDR1 ENHRY, CDR2 SYGVKD. The ends lost 10 bases at V and 8 bases at J; junction bases unmatched: 10. This CDR3 is 13 amino acids long. CDR3 protein: CATRTGKIDEQFF. The CDR3 DNA reads TGTGCCACACGGACAGGGAAGATCGATGAGCAGTTCTTC.

The V gene is TRBV27, the J gene TRBJ1-6, with 8 bases identical to TRBD1. Trimming removed 5 bases from V and 6 bases from J; junction bases left unmatched: 6. Germline CDR1 is MNHEY and CDR2 is SMNVEV (reference sequence). The CDR3 length is 15 residues. CDR3 in amino acids: CASSVNRGGNSPLHF. For the CDR3, the DNA is TGTGCCAGCAGTGTAAACAGGGGGGGTAATTCACCCCTCCACTTT.